The text below deals with one T cell receptor beta chain. The CDR3 length is 13 residues. Per the germline V gene, CDR1 is SGHKS and CDR2 is YYEKEE (reference sequence). Trimming took off 2 bases at V and 1 base at J, with 6 bases between the two ends. This sample was included in a study of shared clonotypes between healthy human individuals. Sequencing was performed with immunoSEQ multiplex PCR; in TCRdb, only in-frame clones are kept and a portion is missing. Counted here are a few million clones, almost 96% occurring once; the ten biggest clones make up around 0.13%. Input material: naive CD4+ T cells sorted from blood. As for subset: CD45RA+ positively selected. V is TRBV5-5 and J is TRBJ1-1; D gene unclear. The origin of this receptor is a man aged 18 to 35 in good health. The DNA for the CDR3 is TGTGCCAGCAGCTTTGCGAGGAACACTGAAGCTTTCTTT. It specifies CASSFARNTEAFF. Full variable domain (missing parts from reference TRBV5-5 and TRBJ1-1): DAGVTQSPTHLIKTRGQQVTLRCSPISGHKSVSWYQQVLGQGPQFIFQYYEKEERGRGNFPDRFSARQFPNYSSELNVNALLLGDSALYLCASSFARNTEAFFGQGTRLTVV.